This entry lists 6 T cell receptor beta chains sequenced from one sample in a study of spatial heterogeneity in lung cancer. General observations from the study: Mutation counts in tumors were tracked by counts of expanded intratumoral alpha and beta TCRs.

Each CDR3 protein is one row after TCRdb ran MiXCR on the 5' RACE reads. This sample has under 15,000 distinct CDR3 sequences; 4.7% occur once, and the top ten carry about 17%. These receptors are not linked to any known antigen. Documented time point: sample taken at primary tumor resection. The starting material was lung tumor tissue, obtained at surgery. These receptors all come from a female donor with early-stage non-small cell lung cancer.

This clonotype occurred many times. The chain joins TRBV6-2 or TRBV6-3 to TRBJ2-3; D is perhaps TRBD2 (7 bases). The CDR3 length is 11 residues. Deletions cut 5 bases from V and 9 bases from J, with 9 bases between. Germline CDR1 reads MNHEY; CDR2 reads SVGEGT. CDR3 amino acids: CASSAGATQYF. In DNA form, the CDR3 reads TGTGCCAGCAGTGCGGGGGCCACGCAGTATTTT.

In its sample, this clonotype is hyperexpanded. CDR3 protein: CASSSGLATDTQYF. The CDR3 coding sequence is TGTGCCAGCAGCTCGGGACTAGCGACAGATACGCAGTATTTT. V and J are TRBV7-3 and TRBJ2-3; the match to TRBD2 covers 10 bases. The germline CDR1 and CDR2 sequences are SGHTA and FQGTGA. The CDR3 sequence is 14 residues long. After removal of 4 bases from V and 3 bases from J, the junction contained 1 base not matched to a gene.

The V gene is TRBV9, the J gene TRBJ1-5; D is ambiguous. The CDR3 sequence is 14 residues long. CDR1 is SGDLS, CDR2 YYNGEE, per germline. V lost 0 bases and J lost 1, with 5 bases in between. Here the CDR3 DNA reads TGTGCCAGCAGCGTAGGGGTGAGCAATCAGCCCCAGCATTTT. Its protein product is CASSVGVSNQPQHF.

This chain links TRBV4-1 with TRBJ2-7; no clear D. The CDR3 spans 12 residues. Trimming removed 1 base at V and 4 bases at J, with 5 bases between. From germline, CDR1 is MGHRA and CDR2 YSYEKL. The CDR3 sequence: CASSQVGYEQYF. CDR3 coding DNA: TGCGCCAGCAGCCAAGTAGGGTACGAGCAGTACTTC.

This clonotype occurred many times. The V gene is TRBV5-1, the J gene TRBJ2-7; 7 bases align to TRBD2. The junction had 6 bases not matched to a gene; V was cut back by 3 bases and J by 6 bases. There are 13 residues in the CDR3. Germline V gives CDR1 SGHRS, CDR2 YFSETQ. In nucleotides, the CDR3 is TGCGCCAGCAGCTCGGACGTAGCGGGCGAGCAGTACTTC. It encodes CASSSDVAGEQYF.

This clonotype is medium-sized (0.01 to 0.1%) in the sample. The chain uses TRBV6-5 and TRBJ2-1, with a tentative D call TRBD1 (5 bases). The CDR3 contains 15 residues. From germline, CDR1 is MNHEY and CDR2 SVGAGI. V lost 8 bases, J lost 2 bases, and 16 bases lay in between. The CDR3 sequence is CASSARVKAYNEQFF. Here the CDR3 DNA reads TGTGCCAGCTCGGCCAGGGTTAAAGCCTACAATGAGCAGTTCTTC.